The 10 T cell receptor beta chains below come from one sample, sequenced in a study of T cell responses to AZD1222 COVID-19 vaccine. TCRdb's copy holds only in-frame clones and misses some; the assay was immunoSEQ multiplex PCR. This sample carries over 95,000 clones, approximately 93% of them seen once, and the ten largest clones take roughly 4.5%. This specimen consisted of peripheral blood, obtained on day 0 of AZD1222 vaccination. These receptors were taken from an adult in good health.

The CDR3 loop is CASSIVQGPNTEAFF. In nucleotides, the CDR3 is TGTGCCAGTAGTATAGTACAGGGTCCGAACACTGAAGCTTTCTTT. V gene TRBV19 combines with J gene TRBJ1-1; a possible D gene is TRBD1 (6 bases). The CDR3 contains 15 residues. V was shortened by 1 base and J by 1 base, with 10 bases between the two germline ends. Germline-derived CDR1 and CDR2 are LNHDA and SQIVND (reference sequence).

The rearrangement joins TRBV5-6 to TRBJ1-4, with D hard to call. V dropped 3 bases and J dropped 1 base, with 16 bases sitting between them. CDR3 length: 17 amino acids. Germline loops: CDR1 SGHDT, CDR2 YYEEEE. The CDR3 sequence is CASSSPTRVGTNEKLFF. The CDR3 DNA reads TGTGCCAGCAGCTCCCCGACGCGGGTGGGAACTAATGAAAAACTGTTTTTT.

The genes are TRBV7-2 and TRBJ2-2; 7 nucleotides line up with TRBD2. Germline V gives CDR1 SGHTA, CDR2 FQGNSA. The CDR3 spans 15 residues. Trimming at V came to 3 bases and at J to 2 bases, leaving 3 bases not matched to a gene. The CDR3 here is CASSLAGDNTGELFF. CDR3 nucleotides: TGTGCCAGCAGCTTGGCGGGGGACAACACCGGGGAGCTGTTTTTT.

The genes are TRBV5-1 and TRBJ1-6; D is unresolved. This CDR3 comprises 14 residues. CDR1 and CDR2 (germline): SGHRS, YFSETQ. The V end lost 4 bases, the J end lost 6 bases, and 11 bases lay between the germline ends. CDR3 sequence reads: CASSPGLTNSPLHF. CDR3 nucleotides: TGCGCCAGCAGCCCCGGGCTGACTAATTCACCCCTCCACTTT.

The CDR3 DNA reads TGTGCCAGCAGTTACTTGGCGAGGGAAAAACTGTTTTTT. Protein sequence: CASSYLAREKLFF. This rearrangement joins TRBV6-5 to TRBJ1-4; D is ambiguous. There are 13 residues in the CDR3. Between the trimmed V and J ends, which lost 1 base and 8 bases, there was a span of 8 bases. CDR1 and CDR2 from the germline V gene are MNHEY and SVGAGI.

This rearrangement joins TRBV5-4 to TRBJ2-3; no clear D. Trimming took off 5 bases at V and 2 bases at J, with 12 bases between the two ends. Germline V gene data show CDR1 as SGHNT and CDR2 as YYREEE (reference sequence). The length of the CDR3 is 14 residues. In nucleotides, the CDR3 is TGTGCCAGCAGTGTCAGGACCTCCACAGATACGCAGTATTTT. Translation gives CASSVRTSTDTQYF.

V and J are TRBV15 and TRBJ2-7; 8 bases map to TRBD1. The CDR3 totals 16 residues. V was clipped by 0 bases and J by 3 bases; unmatched bases: 7. CDR1 and CDR2 (germline): LNHNV, YYDKDF (reference sequence). CDR3 sequence reads: CATSRDLAGQVYEQYF. The CDR3 nucleotides are TGTGCCACCAGCAGAGATCTTGCGGGACAGGTCTACGAGCAGTACTTC.

This clone turned up a few times. The sample holds other DNA sequences that translate to the same CDR3. The chain recombines TRBV6-2 or TRBV6-3 with TRBJ2-5; D call uncertain. The CDR3 is made up of 15 amino acids. In germline, CDR1 is MNHEY, CDR2 SVGEGT. Trimming took 1 base from V and 0 from J, leaving 9 bases between them. The chain's CDR3 is CASSYLAENQETQYF. In DNA form, the CDR3 reads TGTGCCAGCAGTTACTTGGCGGAGAACCAAGAGACCCAGTACTTC.

This clone was detected once. This chain uses TRBV29-1 with TRBJ1-1; TRBD1 aligns across 7 bases. Per the germline V gene, CDR1 is SQVTM and CDR2 is ANQGSEA. This CDR3 contains 14 residues. Unmatched junction bases numbered 11, after V lost 4 bases and J lost 6 bases. CDR3 region: CSVAAGGINAEAFF. CDR3 in DNA: TGCAGCGTTGCGGCAGGGGGGATTAATGCTGAAGCTTTCTTT.

This clone was seen a few times. The V call is TRBV7-2, the J call TRBJ1-1, with D hard to call. Germline loops: CDR1 SGHTA, CDR2 FQGNSA. The CDR3 is made up of 14 amino acids. Trimming stripped 0 bases from V and 7 bases from J, with 12 bases between. This CDR3 is CASSLAEQRYEAFF. CDR3 coding DNA: TGTGCCAGCAGCTTAGCGGAACAGCGCTATGAAGCTTTCTTT.